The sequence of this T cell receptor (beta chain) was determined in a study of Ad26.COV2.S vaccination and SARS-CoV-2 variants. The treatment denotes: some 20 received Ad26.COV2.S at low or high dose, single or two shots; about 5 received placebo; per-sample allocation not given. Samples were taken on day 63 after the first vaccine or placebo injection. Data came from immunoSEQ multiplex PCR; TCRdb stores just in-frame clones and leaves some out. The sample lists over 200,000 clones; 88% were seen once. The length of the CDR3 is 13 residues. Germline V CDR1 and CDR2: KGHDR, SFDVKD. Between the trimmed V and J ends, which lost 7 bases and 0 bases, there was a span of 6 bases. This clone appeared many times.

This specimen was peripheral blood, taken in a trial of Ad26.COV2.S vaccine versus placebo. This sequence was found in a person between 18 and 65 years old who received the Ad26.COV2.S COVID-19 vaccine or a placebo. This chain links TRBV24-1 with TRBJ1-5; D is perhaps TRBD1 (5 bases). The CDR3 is CATRQDSNQPQHF. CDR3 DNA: TGTGCCACCAGACAGGATAGCAATCAGCCCCAGCATTTT.